This note documents a single TCR beta chain sequence. This sample is part of a study of brain T cells in children with intractable seizures. Libraries were prepared by immunoSEQ multiplex PCR; TCRdb keeps only in-frame clonotypes and omits some of them. The sample consists of approximately 23,000 clones, approximately 94% of them appearing once. Per germline, CDR1 ENHRY and CDR2 SYGVKD. The CDR3 length is 13 residues. Trimming shortened V by 4 bases and J by 4 bases, and 11 bases separated the two germline ends. V gene TRBV10-3 combines with J gene TRBJ2-7, with no clear D. The clonotype originates from a boy between 5 and 17 years old with focal cortical dysplasia and intractable seizures. Sequencing used peripheral blood, obtained at surgery. The CDR3 reads CAISGLGSYEQYV. The CDR3 DNA sequence: TGTGCCATCAGTGGCCTGGGATCTTACGAGCAGTACGTC.